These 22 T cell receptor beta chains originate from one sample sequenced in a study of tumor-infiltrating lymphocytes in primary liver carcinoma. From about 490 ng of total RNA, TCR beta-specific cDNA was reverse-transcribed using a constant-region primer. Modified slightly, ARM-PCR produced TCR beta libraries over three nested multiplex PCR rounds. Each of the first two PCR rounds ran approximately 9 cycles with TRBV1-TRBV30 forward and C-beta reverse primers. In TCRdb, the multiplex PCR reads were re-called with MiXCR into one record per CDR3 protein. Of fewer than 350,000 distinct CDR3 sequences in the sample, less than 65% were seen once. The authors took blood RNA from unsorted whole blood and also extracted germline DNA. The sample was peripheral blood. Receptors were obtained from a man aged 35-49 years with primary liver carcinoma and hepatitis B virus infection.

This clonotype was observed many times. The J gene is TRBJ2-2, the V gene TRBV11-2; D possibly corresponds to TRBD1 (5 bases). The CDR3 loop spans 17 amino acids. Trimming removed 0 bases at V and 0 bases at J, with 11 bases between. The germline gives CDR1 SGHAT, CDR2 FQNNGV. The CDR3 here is CASSLEVTGPNTGELFF. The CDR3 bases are TGTGCCAGCAGCTTAGAGGTTACAGGCCCGAACACCGGGGAGCTGTTTTTT.

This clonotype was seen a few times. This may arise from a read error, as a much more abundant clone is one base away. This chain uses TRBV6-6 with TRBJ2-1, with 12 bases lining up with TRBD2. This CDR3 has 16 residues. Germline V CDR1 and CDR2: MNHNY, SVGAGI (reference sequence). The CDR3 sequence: CASSPTSGRFYNEQSF. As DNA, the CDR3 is TGTGCCAGCAGTCCTACTAGCGGGAGGTTCTACAATGAGCAGTCCTTC.

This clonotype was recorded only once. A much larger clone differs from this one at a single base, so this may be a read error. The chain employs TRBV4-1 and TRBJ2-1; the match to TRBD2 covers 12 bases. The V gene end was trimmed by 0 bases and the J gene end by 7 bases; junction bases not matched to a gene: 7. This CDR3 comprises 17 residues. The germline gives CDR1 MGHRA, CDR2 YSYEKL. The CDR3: CASSQESRTSGVNEQFF. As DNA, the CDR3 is TGCGCCAGCAGCCAAGAGAGTCGGACTAGCGGGGTAAATGAGCAGTTCTTC.

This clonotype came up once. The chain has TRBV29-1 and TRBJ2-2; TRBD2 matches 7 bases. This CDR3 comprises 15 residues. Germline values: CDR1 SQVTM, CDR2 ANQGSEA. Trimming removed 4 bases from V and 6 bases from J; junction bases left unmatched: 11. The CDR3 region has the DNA TGCAGCGTTGCCCTCGTCGGGGGGAGGGCCGGGGAGCTGTTTTTT. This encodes CSVALVGGRAGELFF.

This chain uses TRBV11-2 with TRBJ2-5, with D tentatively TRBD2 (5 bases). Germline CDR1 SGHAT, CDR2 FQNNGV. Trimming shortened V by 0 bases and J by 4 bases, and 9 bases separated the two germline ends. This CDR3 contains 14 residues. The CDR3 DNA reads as TGTGCCAGCAGCTTAGAGGGAGAAGGAGAGACCCAGTACTTC. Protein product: CASSLEGEGETQYF.

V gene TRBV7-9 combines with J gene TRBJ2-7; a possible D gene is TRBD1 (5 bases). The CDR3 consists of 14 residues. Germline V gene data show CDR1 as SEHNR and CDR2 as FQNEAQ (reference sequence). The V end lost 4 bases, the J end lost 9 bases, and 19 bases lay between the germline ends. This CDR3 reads CASSYNLRDGGQYF. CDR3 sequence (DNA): TGTGCCAGCAGCTACAACCTCAGGGATGGCGGGCAGTACTTC. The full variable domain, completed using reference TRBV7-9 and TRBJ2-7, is DTGVSQNPRHKITKRGQNVTFRCDPISEHNRLYWYRQTLGQGPEFLTYFQNEAQLEKSRLLSDRFSAERPKGSFSTLEIQRTEQGDSAMYLCASSYNLRDGGQYFGPGTRLTVT.

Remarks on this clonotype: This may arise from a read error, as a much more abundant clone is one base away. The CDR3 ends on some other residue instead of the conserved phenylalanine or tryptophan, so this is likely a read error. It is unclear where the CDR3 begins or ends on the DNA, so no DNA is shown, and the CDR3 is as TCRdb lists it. The CDR3 spells CASSYTDNLYL. The V call is TRBV6-2 or TRBV6-3, the J call TRBJ2-7. The CDR3 totals 11 residues, both ends included. Germline assignment: CDR1 MNHEY and CDR2 SVGEGT.

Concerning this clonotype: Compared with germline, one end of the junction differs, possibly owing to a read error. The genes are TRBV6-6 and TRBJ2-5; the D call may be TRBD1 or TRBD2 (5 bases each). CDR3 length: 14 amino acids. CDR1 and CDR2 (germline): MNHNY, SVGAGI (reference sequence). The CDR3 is CASSFPNGAETQYF. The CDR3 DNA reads TGTGCAAGCAGTTTCCCGAACGGGGCAGAGACCCAGTACTTC.

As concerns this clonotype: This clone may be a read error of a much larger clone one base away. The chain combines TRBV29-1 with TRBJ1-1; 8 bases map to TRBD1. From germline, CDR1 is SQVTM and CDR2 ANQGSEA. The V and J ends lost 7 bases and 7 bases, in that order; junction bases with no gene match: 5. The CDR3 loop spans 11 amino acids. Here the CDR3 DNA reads TGCAGCGCCAAACAGGGGGGTGAAGCTTTCTTT. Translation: CSAKQGGEAFF.

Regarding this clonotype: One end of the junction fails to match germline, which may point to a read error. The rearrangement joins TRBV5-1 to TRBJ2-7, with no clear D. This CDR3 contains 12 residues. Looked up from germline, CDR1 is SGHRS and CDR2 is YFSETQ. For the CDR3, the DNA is TGCGCCAGCAGCTCAGGCACCTACAAGCAGTACTTC. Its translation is CASSSGTYKQYF.

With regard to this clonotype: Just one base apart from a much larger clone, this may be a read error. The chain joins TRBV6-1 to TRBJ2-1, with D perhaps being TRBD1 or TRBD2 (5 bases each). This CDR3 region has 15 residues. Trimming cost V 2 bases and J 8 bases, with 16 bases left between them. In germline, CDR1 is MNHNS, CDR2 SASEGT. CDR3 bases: TGTGCCAGCAGTGAATCTCCCGGGACGAATGATGAGCAGTTCTTC. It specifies CASSESPGTNDEQFF.

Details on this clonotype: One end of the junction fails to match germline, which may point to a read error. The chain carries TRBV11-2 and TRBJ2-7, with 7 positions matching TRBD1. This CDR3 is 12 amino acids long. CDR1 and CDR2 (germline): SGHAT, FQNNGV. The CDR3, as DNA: TGTGCCAGTAGCTTACCCAGGGGGGAGCAGTACTTC. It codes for CASSLPRGEQYF.

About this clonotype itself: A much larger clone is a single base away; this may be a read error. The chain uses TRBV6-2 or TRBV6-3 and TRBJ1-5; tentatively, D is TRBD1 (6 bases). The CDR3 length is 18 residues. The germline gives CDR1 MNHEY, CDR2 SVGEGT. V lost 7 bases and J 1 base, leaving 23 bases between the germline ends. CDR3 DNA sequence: TGTGCCAGCACTTATGCGCTTGCAGGGGCGATGAGCAATCAGCCCCAGCATTTT. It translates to CASTYALAGAMSNQPQHF.

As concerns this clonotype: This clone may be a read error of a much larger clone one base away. In nucleotides, the CDR3 is TGCAGCGTTGGCCTCGCGGGAGTCCCCTACGGGCAGTACTTC. Amino acid sequence: CSVGLAGVPYGQYF. This chain links TRBV29-1 with TRBJ2-7; 7 positions match TRBD2. Germline V lookup: CDR1 SQVTM, CDR2 ANQGSEA. The CDR3 consists of 14 residues.

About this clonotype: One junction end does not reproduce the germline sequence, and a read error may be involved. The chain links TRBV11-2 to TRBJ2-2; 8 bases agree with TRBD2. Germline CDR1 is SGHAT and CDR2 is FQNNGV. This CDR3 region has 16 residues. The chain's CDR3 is CTSSFSTGGMAWELFF. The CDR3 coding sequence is TGTACCAGCAGCTTCTCAACGGGGGGGATGGCCTGGGAGCTGTTTTTT.

CDR3 bases: TGTGCCAGCAGCCAACATGGACCCTTTTACCAAGAGACCCAGTACTTC. Translating gives CASSQHGPFYQETQYF. The chain is built from TRBV5-4 and TRBJ2-5; no definite D call. V was pared by 4 bases and J by 0 bases, with 16 bases between. From germline, CDR1 is SGHNT and CDR2 YYREEE (reference sequence). This CDR3 has 16 residues.

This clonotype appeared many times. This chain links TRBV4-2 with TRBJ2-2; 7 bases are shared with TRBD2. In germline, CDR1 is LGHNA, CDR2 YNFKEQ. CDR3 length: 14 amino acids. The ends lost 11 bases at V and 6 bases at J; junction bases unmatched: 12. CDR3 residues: CAATGGEVAGELFF. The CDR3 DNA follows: TGTGCCGCGACGGGGGGTGAGGTGGCCGGGGAGCTGTTTTTT.

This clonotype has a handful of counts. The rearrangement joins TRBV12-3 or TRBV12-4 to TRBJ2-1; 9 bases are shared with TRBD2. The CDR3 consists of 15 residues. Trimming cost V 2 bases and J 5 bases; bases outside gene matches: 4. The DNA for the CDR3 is TGTGCCAGCAGTTTAACTAGCGGGTGGAACAATGAGCAGTTCTTC. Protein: CASSLTSGWNNEQFF.

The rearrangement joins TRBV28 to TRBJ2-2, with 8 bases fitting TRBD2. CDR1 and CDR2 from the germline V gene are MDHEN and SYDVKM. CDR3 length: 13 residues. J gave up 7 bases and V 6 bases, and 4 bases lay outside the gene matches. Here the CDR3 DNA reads TGTGCCAGCAGAGTAGCGGGAATCGGGGAGCTGTTTTTT. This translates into CASRVAGIGELFF.

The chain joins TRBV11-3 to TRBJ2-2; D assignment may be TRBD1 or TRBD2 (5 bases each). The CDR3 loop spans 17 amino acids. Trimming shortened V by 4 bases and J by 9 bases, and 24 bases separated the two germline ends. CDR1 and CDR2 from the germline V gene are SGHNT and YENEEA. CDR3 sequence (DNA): TGTGCCAGCAGCTCGATAACCCGGGACGGAGAACACCGGGAGCTGTTTTTT. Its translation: CASSSITRDGEHRELFF.

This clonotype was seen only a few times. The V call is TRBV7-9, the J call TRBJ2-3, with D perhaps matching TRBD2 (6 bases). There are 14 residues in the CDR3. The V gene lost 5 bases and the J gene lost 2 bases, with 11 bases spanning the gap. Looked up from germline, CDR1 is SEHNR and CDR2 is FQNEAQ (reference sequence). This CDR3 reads CASSTAGLTDTQYF. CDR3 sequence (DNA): TGTGCCAGCAGCACAGCGGGCCTCACAGATACGCAGTATTTT.

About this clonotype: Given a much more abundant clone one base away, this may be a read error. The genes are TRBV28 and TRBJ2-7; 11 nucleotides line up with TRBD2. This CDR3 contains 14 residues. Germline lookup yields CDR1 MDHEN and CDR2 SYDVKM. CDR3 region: CASSEGTSGYERYF. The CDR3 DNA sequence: TGTGCCAGCAGTGAGGGGACTAGCGGCTACGAGCGGTACTTC.